Below, 20 T cell receptor beta chains from the same sample are listed, as sequenced in a study of beta chain features in type 1 diabetes. All of the isolated RNA was reverse transcribed, so expressed TCRB transcripts were sequenced. The data were produced by immunoSEQ multiplex PCR, yet TCRdb's version contains in-frame clones alone and is incomplete. The table lists about 360,000 clones, approximately 12% of them singletons. Source material: naive CD4+ T cells from blood. These receptors originate from a man aged 18-30 years in good health.

The V and J genes are TRBV5-6 and TRBJ1-2; 7 bases fit TRBD1. The CDR3 has 16 residues. Trimming cost V 3 bases and J 1 base; bases outside gene matches: 9. Per the germline V gene, CDR1 is SGHDT and CDR2 is YYEEEE. CDR3 sequence reads: CASSWGQTPLNYGYTF. In DNA, the CDR3 is TGTGCCAGCAGCTGGGGACAGACGCCCCTTAACTATGGCTACACCTTC.

This clone was observed a few times. At one end, the junction sequence differs from germline, possibly due to a read error. The rearrangement links TRBV7-7 to TRBJ2-4; the D gene is possibly TRBD2 (5 bases). CDR1 and CDR2 from the germline V gene are SSHAT and FNYEAQ (reference sequence). The length of the CDR3 is 13 residues. The CDR3 DNA reads as TGTGCTAGCAGCTTAGCGCCAGGAAACATTCAGTACTTC. It specifies CASSLAPGNIQYF.

The chain combines TRBV30 with TRBJ2-2, with TRBD2 as a possible D gene (6 bases). Trimming left V 0 bases short and J 4 bases short, with 9 bases between. In germline, CDR1 is GTSNPN, CDR2 SVGIG (reference sequence). This CDR3 comprises 14 residues. The CDR3 loop is CAWSVLAATGELFF. The CDR3 DNA reads TGTGCCTGGAGTGTACTAGCAGCCACCGGGGAGCTGTTTTTT.

The rearrangement links TRBV14 to TRBJ2-3, with 8 bases fitting TRBD2. The CDR3 is 16 amino acids. CDR1 SGHDN and CDR2 FVKESK come from the germline V gene. V shed 2 bases, J shed 5 bases, and the junction held 9 bases outside the gene matches. The CDR3 coding sequence is TGTGCCAGCAGCCAAAGATCGCTGCTAGCGGGAGATACGCAGTATTTT. Translating gives CASSQRSLLAGDTQYF.

This clone was recorded a few times. The chain couples TRBV19 to TRBJ2-7, with D perhaps matching TRBD2 (6 bases). The germline V and J ends were trimmed by 3 bases and 3 bases, with 6 bases remaining between them. Germline V gene lookup returns CDR1 LNHDA and CDR2 SQIVND (reference sequence). This CDR3 is 12 amino acids long. The CDR3 protein is CASSMRGYEQYF. The CDR3 region has the DNA TGTGCCAGTAGTATGCGGGGCTACGAGCAGTACTTC.

In this sample, this clone turned up a few times. The chain combines TRBV6-4 with TRBJ2-7, with D possibly matching TRBD1 (5 bases). The ends were cut back, 6 bases at V and 4 bases at J, with 13 bases in the middle. The CDR3 has 13 residues. Per the germline V gene, CDR1 is MRHNA and CDR2 is SNTAGT. The CDR3, as DNA: TGTGCCAGCAGCTCGACAGTGAATTACGAGCAGTACTTC. The encoded protein is CASSSTVNYEQYF.

The chain uses TRBV7-8 and TRBJ1-1; the match to TRBD1 covers 7 bases. The CDR3 length is 12 residues. V trimming: 5 bases; J trimming: 8 bases; junction bases outside the gene matches: 5. Germline-derived CDR1 and CDR2 are SGHVS and FQNEAQ. CDR3: CASSQTGIEAFF. The CDR3, as DNA: TGTGCCAGCAGCCAGACAGGGATAGAAGCTTTCTTT.

The chain joins TRBV7-2 to TRBJ2-3; 15 bases match TRBD2. There are 15 residues in the CDR3. Germline-derived CDR1 and CDR2 are SGHTA and FQGNSA. V shed 9 bases, J shed 4 bases, and the junction held 5 bases outside the gene matches. In DNA form, the CDR3 reads TGTGCCAGTGGGACTAGCGGGAGGTGGCCAGATACGCAGTATTTT. This encodes CASGTSGRWPDTQYF.

This clone was recorded only once. This sequence joins TRBV27 and TRBJ1-2; 12 bases match TRBD1. Germline loops: CDR1 MNHEY, CDR2 SMNVEV (reference sequence). The CDR3 contains 17 residues. The V segment lost 1 base and the J segment 6 bases; nucleotides outside the gene matches: 9. CDR3 sequence: CASSLYVPGQGADGYTF. The CDR3 nucleotides read TGTGCCAGCAGTTTATATGTTCCGGGACAGGGGGCGGATGGCTACACCTTC.

A few counts support this clone. The genes are TRBV9 and TRBJ2-3, with a tentative D call TRBD2 (6 bases). V was pared by 3 bases and J by 0 bases, with 11 bases between. CDR1 is SGDLS and CDR2 is YYNGEE in the germline V gene. The CDR3 runs 15 residues. DNA for the CDR3: TGTGCCAGCAGCGGACGACTAGTTAGCACAGATACGCAGTATTTT. Its translation: CASSGRLVSTDTQYF.

The chain joins TRBV19 to TRBJ2-3, with a tentative D call TRBD2 (6 bases). CDR1 is LNHDA and CDR2 is SQIVND in the germline V gene (reference sequence). CDR3 length equals 14 residues. With 2 bases removed from V and 3 bases from J, the gap between germline ends came to 9 bases. CDR3 loop: CASSIIGSTDTQYF. The CDR3 region has the DNA TGTGCCAGTAGTATAATCGGGAGTACAGATACGCAGTATTTT.

The table lists this clone with a few counts. V gene TRBV9 combines with J gene TRBJ1-2; D is possibly TRBD1 (5 bases). Germline V lookup: CDR1 SGDLS, CDR2 YYNGEE. The germline V and J ends were trimmed by 0 bases and 6 bases, with 12 bases remaining between them. The CDR3 covers 14 residues. The CDR3 spells CASSVAGRADGYTF. As DNA, the CDR3 is TGTGCCAGCAGCGTAGCGGGCAGGGCTGATGGCTACACCTTC. The whole variable domain, remainder taken from reference TRBV9 and TRBJ1-2, is DSGVTQTPKHLITATGQRVTLRCSPRSGDLSVYWYQQSLDQGLQFLIQYYNGEERAKGNILERFSAQQFPDLHSELNLSSLELGDSALYFCASSVAGRADGYTFGSGTRLTVV.

A note on this clone: The junction departs from germline at one end; a sequencing error may be responsible. This chain uses TRBV5-4 with TRBJ2-3; the match to TRBD1 covers 8 bases. The CDR3 length is 15 residues. The germline V gene has CDR1 SGHNT and CDR2 YYREEE (reference sequence). DNA of the CDR3: TGCGCCAGCAGCCAGCAGGGGGCTGAGTGGGATACGCAGTATTTT. As protein: CASSQQGAEWDTQYF.

This clone was seen a handful of times. The gene calls are TRBV11-2 and TRBJ2-3, with a weak D call TRBD2 (5 bases). The V gene's germline CDR1 is SGHAT and CDR2 FQNNGV. This CDR3 has 14 amino acids. Trimming stripped 0 bases from V and 8 bases from J, with 12 bases between. In nucleotides, the CDR3 is TGTGCCAGCAGCTTAGAGGTGGGAGAGGGTACGCAGTATTTT. Protein sequence: CASSLEVGEGTQYF.

In its sample, this clone was seen a few times. This chain uses TRBV2 with TRBJ2-7; TRBD1 matches 7 bases. Germline-derived CDR1 and CDR2 are SNHLY and FYNNEI. The V and J ends lost 2 bases and 9 bases, in that order; junction bases with no gene match: 10. The CDR3 is 14 residues long. The CDR3 nucleotides read TGTGCCAGCAGTGAAAGGACAGGATCACTCCCGCAGTACTTC. Residues: CASSERTGSLPQYF. The full variable domain, with the rest looked up from reference TRBV2 and TRBJ2-7, is EPEVTQTPSHQVTQMGQEVILRCVPISNHLYFYWYRQILGQKVEFLVSFYNNEISEKSEIFDDQFSVERPDGSNFTLKIRSTKLEDSAMYFCASSERTGSLPQYFGPGTRLTVT.

The chain combines TRBV18 with TRBJ2-7; D unclear. The CDR3 contains 15 residues. Trimming took 0 bases from V and 2 from J, leaving 11 bases between them. Germline CDR1 reads KGHSH; CDR2 reads LQKENI. Here the CDR3 reads CASSPPAGRTYEQYF. The CDR3 coding sequence is TGTGCCAGCTCACCACCGGCAGGAAGAACCTACGAGCAGTACTTC.

There are a few counts of this clone. The gene calls are TRBV6-5 and TRBJ2-7; 8 bases match TRBD2. The junction had 4 bases not matched to a gene; V was cut back by 1 base and J by 2 bases. The CDR3 is 15 residues long. Germline assignment: CDR1 MNHEY and CDR2 SVGAGI. CDR3 in amino acids: CASSYWAGGPYEQYF. CDR3 sequence (DNA): TGTGCCAGCAGTTACTGGGCGGGGGGCCCCTACGAGCAGTACTTC.

The table lists this clone with a few counts. V is TRBV7-9 and J is TRBJ2-2; 7 bases fit TRBD1. This CDR3 contains 16 residues. Germline V gene data show CDR1 as SEHNR and CDR2 as FQNEAQ (reference sequence). J lost 5 bases, V lost 1 base, and 7 bases had no gene match. As DNA, the CDR3 is TGTGCCAGCAGCTTAGTTACAGGGGTGAAGACCGGGGAGCTGTTTTTT. This sequence encodes CASSLVTGVKTGELFF.

This clone has just a few counts. V gene TRBV7-3 combines with J gene TRBJ2-3, with D maybe TRBD1 (7 bases). CDR1 is SGHTA and CDR2 is FQGTGA in the germline V gene. The ends were cut back, 5 bases at V and 4 bases at J, with 13 bases in the middle. The CDR3 is 14 amino acids. CDR3: CASSVRGASDTQYF. The CDR3 DNA reads TGTGCCAGCAGCGTCAGGGGGGCCTCAGATACGCAGTATTTT.

This clone showed up many times. V gene TRBV15 combines with J gene TRBJ2-5, with D perhaps matching TRBD2 (6 bases). With 0 bases removed from V and 5 bases from J, the gap between germline ends came to 10 bases. Germline CDR1 and CDR2: LNHNV and YYDKDF (reference sequence). This CDR3 has 14 amino acids. The CDR3 protein is CATSRDAGYETQYF. CDR3 nucleotide sequence: TGTGCCACCAGCAGAGATGCGGGGTACGAGACCCAGTACTTC.